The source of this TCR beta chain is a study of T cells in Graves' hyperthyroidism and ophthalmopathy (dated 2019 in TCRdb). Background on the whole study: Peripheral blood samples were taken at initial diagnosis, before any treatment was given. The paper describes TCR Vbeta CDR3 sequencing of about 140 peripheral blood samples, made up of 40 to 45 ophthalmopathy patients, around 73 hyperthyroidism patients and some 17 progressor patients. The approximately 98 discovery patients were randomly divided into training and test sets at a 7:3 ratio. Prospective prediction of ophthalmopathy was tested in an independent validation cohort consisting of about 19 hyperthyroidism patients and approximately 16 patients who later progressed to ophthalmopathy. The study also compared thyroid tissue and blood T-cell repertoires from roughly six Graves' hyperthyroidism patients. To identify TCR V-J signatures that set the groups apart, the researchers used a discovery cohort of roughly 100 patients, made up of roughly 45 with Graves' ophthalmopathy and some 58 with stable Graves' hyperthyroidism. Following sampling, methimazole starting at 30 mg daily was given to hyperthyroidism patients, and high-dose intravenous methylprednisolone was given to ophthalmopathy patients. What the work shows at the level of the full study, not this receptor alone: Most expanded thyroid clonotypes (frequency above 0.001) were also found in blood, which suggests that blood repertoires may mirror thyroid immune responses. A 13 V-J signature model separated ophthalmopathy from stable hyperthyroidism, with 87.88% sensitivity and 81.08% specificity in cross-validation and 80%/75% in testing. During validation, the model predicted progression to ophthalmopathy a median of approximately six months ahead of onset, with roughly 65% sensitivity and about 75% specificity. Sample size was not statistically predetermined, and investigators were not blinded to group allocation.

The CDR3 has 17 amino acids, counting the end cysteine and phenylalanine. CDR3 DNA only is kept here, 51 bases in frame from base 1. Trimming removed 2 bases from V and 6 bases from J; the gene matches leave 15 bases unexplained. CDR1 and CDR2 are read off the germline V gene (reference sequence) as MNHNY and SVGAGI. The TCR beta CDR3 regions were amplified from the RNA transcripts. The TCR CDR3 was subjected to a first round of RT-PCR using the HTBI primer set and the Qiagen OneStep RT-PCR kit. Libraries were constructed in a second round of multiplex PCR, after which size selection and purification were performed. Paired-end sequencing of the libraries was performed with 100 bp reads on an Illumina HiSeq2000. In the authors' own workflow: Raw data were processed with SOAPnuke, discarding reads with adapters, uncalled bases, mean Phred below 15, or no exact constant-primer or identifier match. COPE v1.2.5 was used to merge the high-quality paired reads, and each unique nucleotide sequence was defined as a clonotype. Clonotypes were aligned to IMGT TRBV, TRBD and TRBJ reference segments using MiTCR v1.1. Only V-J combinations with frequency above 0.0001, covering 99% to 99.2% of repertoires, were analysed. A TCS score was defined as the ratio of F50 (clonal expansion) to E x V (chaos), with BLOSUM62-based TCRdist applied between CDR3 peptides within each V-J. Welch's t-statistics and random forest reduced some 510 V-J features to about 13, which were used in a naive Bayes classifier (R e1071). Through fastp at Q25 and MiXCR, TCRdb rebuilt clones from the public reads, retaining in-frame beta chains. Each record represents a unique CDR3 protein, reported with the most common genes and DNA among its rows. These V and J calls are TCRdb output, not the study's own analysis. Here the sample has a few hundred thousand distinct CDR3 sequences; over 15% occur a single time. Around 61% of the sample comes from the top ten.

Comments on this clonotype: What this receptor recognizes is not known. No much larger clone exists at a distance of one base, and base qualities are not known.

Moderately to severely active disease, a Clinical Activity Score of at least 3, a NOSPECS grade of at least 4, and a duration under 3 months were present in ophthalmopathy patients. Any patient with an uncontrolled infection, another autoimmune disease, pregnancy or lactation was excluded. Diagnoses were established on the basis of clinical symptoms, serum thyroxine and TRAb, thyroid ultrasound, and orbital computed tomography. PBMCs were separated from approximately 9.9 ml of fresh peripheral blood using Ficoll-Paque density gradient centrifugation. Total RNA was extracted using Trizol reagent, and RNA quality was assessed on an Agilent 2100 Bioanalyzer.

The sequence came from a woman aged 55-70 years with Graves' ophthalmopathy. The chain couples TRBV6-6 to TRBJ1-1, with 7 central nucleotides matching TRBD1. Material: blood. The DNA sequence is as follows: TGTGCCAGCAGTTACGCACAGACAGGGTCGGTAAGGTCTGAAGCTTTCTTT. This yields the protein CASSYAQTGSVRSEAFF.